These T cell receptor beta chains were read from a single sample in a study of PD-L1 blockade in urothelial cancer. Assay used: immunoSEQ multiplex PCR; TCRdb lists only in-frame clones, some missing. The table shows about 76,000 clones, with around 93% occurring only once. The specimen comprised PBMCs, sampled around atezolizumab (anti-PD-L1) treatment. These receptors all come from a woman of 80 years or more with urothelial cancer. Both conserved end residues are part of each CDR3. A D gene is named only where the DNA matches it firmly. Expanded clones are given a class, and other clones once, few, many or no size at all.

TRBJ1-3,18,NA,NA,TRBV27,CASSSQTGGSSSGNTIYF,TGTGCCAGCAGTTCCCAAACTGGCGGCAGCAGCTCTGGAAACACCATATATTTT
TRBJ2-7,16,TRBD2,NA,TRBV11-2,CASSQQTSGAGYEQYF,TGTGCCAGCAGCCAGCAAACTAGCGGAGCGGGCTACGAGCAGTACTTC
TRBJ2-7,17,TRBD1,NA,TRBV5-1,CASRGGGQGLISYEQYF,TGCGCCAGCAGAGGAGGCGGACAGGGGCTTATTTCCTACGAGCAGTACTTC
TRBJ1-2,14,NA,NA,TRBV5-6,CASSNLRGGDGYTF,TGTGCCAGCAGCAATCTCAGGGGTGGCGATGGCTACACCTTC
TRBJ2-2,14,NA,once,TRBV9,CASSVASNTGELFF,TGTGCCAGCAGCGTAGCTTCGAACACCGGGGAGCTGTTTTTT
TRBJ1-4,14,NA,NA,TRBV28,CASRNPGGNEKLFF,TGTGCCAGCAGGAACCCCGGGGGGAATGAAAAACTGTTTTTT
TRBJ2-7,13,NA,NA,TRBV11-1,CASSAGFYYEQYF,TGTGCCAGCAGTGCGGGATTTTACTACGAGCAGTACTTC
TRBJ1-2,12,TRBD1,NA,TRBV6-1,CAGQVSGGGYTF,TGTGCCGGACAGGTCTCTGGAGGTGGCTACACCTTC
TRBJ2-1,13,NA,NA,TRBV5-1,CASSLGGVNEQFF,TGCGCCAGCAGCTTGGGGGGAGTGAATGAGCAGTTCTTC
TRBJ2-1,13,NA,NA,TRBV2,CASSEDLNNEQFF,TGTGCCAGCAGTGAAGACTTAAACAATGAGCAGTTCTTC
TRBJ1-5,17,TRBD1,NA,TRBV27,CASSLLGGTGDNQPQHF,TGTGCCAGCAGTTTACTAGGGGGAACAGGGGACAATCAGCCCCAGCATTTT
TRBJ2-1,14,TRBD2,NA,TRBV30,CAWGLAGGWNEQFF,TGTGCCTGGGGACTAGCGGGAGGGTGGAATGAGCAGTTCTTC
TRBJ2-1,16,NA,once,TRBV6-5,CASSSTGGAGLNEQFF,TGTGCCAGCAGTTCAACCGGGGGTGCGGGGCTAAATGAGCAGTTCTTC
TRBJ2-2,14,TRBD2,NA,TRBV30,CAWRPGLLSGELFF,TGTGCCTGGAGACCGGGACTACTTTCTGGAGAGCTGTTTTTT
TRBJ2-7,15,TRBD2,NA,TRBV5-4,CASSPRTSGRYEQYF,TGTGCCAGCAGCCCGCGGACTAGCGGGAGGTACGAGCAGTACTTC
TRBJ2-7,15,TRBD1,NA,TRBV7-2,CASSLGTGSLLEQYF,TGTGCCAGCAGCTTAGGGACAGGGTCTCTCCTCGAGCAGTACTTC
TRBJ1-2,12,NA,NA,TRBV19,CASSIQGGGYTF,TGTGCCAGTAGTATCCAGGGAGGAGGCTACACCTTC
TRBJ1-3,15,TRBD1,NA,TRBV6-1,CASRQDRGTGNTIYF,TGTGCCAGCAGACAAGACAGGGGCACTGGAAACACCATATATTTT
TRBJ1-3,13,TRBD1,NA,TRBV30,CAWTRQGVNTIYF,TGTGCCTGGACCCGACAGGGTGTAAACACCATATATTTT
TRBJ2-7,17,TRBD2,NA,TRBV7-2,CASSLGSSGGSSYEQYF,TGTGCCAGCAGCTTAGGATCTAGCGGGGGGAGCTCCTACGAGCAGTACTTC
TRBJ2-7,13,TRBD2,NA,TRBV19,CASRASGDYEQYF,TGTGCCAGTCGGGCTAGCGGAGACTACGAGCAGTACTTC
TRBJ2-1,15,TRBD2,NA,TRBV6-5,CASSSPGTSGNEQFF,TGTGCCAGCAGTTCCCCCGGGACTAGCGGGAATGAGCAGTTCTTC
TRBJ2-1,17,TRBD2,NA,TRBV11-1,CASSLDPPSGAYNEQFF,TGTGCCAGCAGCTTAGACCCTCCTAGCGGGGCATACAATGAGCAGTTCTTC
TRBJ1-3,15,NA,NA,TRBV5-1,CASSLETRAGNTIYF,TGCGCCAGCAGCTTGGAAACCCGGGCTGGAAACACCATATATTTT
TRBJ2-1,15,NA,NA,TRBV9,CASSAPGEGEEEQFF,TGTGCCAGCAGCGCCCCCGGTGAAGGGGAGGAGGAGCAGTTCTTC
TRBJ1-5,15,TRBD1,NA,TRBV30,CAWRGQGAGNQPQHF,TGTGCCTGGAGAGGACAGGGCGCTGGCAATCAGCCCCAGCATTTT
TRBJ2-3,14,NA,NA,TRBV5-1,CASSLGHITDTQYF,TGCGCCAGCAGCCTGGGACACATCACAGATACGCAGTATTTT
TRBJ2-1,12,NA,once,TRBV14,CASSQGARGQFF,TGTGCCAGCAGCCAAGGAGCCAGGGGTCAGTTCTTC
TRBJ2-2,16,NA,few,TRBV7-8,CASSWPGFSDTGELFF,TGTGCCAGCAGCTGGCCGGGTTTTTCGGACACCGGGGAGCTGTTTTTT
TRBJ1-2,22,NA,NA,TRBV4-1,CASSQDRLSPETDGPFNYGYTF,TGCGCCAGCAGCCAAGATCGTTTATCCCCAGAGACAGACGGACCCTTTAACTATGGCTACACCTTC
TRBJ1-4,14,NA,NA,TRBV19,CASSWGGFGEKLFF,TGTGCCAGTAGTTGGGGGGGCTTCGGTGAAAAACTGTTTTTT
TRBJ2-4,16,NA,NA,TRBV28,CASSRSQGIAKNIQYF,TGTGCCAGCAGCCGATCACAGGGAATAGCCAAAAACATTCAGTACTTC
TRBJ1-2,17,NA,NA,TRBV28,CASSSKVRGSGGWGYTF,TGTGCCAGCAGCTCCAAGGTTAGGGGGAGCGGTGGATGGGGCTACACCTTC
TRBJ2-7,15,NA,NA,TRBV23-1,CASSEELEVRDEQYF,TGCGCCAGCAGCGAGGAGTTAGAGGTCCGGGACGAGCAGTACTTC
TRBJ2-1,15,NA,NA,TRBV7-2,CASSITGSSYNEQFF,TGTGCCAGCAGCATTACAGGGAGCTCCTACAATGAGCAGTTCTTC
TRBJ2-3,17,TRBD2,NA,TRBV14,CASSQLTSGDRTDTQYF,TGTGCCAGCAGTCAATTGACTAGCGGAGATCGCACAGATACGCAGTATTTT
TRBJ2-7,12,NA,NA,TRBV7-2,CASSQQSYEQYF,TGTGCCAGCAGCCAACAGAGCTACGAGCAGTACTTC
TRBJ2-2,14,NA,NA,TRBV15,CATSRGPGTGELFF,TGTGCCACCAGCAGAGGGCCGGGCACCGGGGAGCTGTTTTTT
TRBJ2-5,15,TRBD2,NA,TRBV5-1,CASSLASGSRETQYF,TGCGCCAGCAGCTTGGCTAGCGGGAGTCGAGAGACCCAGTACTTC
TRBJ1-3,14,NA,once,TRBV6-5,CASSYKLSGNTIYF,TGTGCCAGCAGTTATAAGCTCTCTGGAAACACCATATATTTT
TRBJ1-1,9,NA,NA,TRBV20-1,CSATPSAFF,TGCAGTGCTACCCCCTCAGCTTTCTTT
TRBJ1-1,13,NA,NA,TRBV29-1,CSVGERLSGEAFF,TGCAGCGTTGGGGAGCGCCTGTCGGGTGAAGCTTTCTTT
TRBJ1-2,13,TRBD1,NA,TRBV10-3,CATESGQGGRYTF,TGTGCCACGGAGAGCGGCCAGGGGGGTCGGTACACCTTC
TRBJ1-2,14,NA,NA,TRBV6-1,CASSEGQGRYGYTF,TGTGCCAGCAGTGAAGGCCAGGGGAGATATGGCTACACCTTC
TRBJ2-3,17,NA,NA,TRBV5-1,CASSRPATSRLADTQYF,TGCGCCAGCAGCAGGCCCGCGACTAGTAGGTTGGCTGATACGCAGTATTTT
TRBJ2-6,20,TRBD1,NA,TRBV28,CASSHPGQGLSYSGANVLTF,TGTGCCAGCAGTCACCCGGGACAGGGTCTTTCCTACTCTGGGGCCAACGTCCTGACTTTC
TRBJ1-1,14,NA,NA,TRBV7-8,CASSLVGLGTEAFF,TGTGCCAGCAGCTTAGTGGGGCTTGGCACTGAAGCTTTCTTT